This TCR beta chain appears in the sequencing data of a study of blood T cell repertoires in COVID-19. At the level of the study: The samples span acute and convalescent COVID-19 from the United States, Italy and Spain. T cells, B-cell-depleted T cells, or PBMCs provided the cDNA or gDNA that served as material.

Study processing details: Amplified reference gene primers provided the basis for estimating nucleated cell counts. The assay was immunoSEQ multiplex PCR, and TCRdb's table has in-frame clones only and misses some. That table furnishes V, J and clone size, whereas the DNA furnished D and trimming. The top ten hold more than 1.5% of the sample, which has 90,000 to 100,000 clones, 80% to 90% seen once. CDR1 and CDR2 from the germline V gene are MDHEN and SYDVKM. The junction had 10 bases not matched to a gene; V was cut back by 6 bases and J by 8 bases. The CDR3 loop spans 14 amino acids. This receptor was taken from a man at least 80 years old with acute or convalescent COVID-19. The rearrangement uses TRBV28 and TRBJ1-1, with 9 nucleotides matching TRBD1. Sequenced sample: peripheral blood. Here the CDR3 reads CASSFLVTGGEAFF. The CDR3 DNA is TGTGCCAGCAGCTTCCTGGTCACAGGGGGCGAAGCTTTCTTT.